This T cell receptor (beta chain) was obtained from a study of T-cell reconstitution after alpha-beta-depleted transplantation in children. Preparation of the TCRbeta library was carried out with unique molecular identifiers. TCRdb independently ran MiXCR on the PCR reads; one entry per CDR3 protein. The sample includes fewer than 750,000 distinct CDR3 sequences, 27% seen only once; the top ten take about a third. The TCR was taken from a boy under two years old with Wiskott-Aldrich syndrome, due to receive a stem cell transplant. Here the sequenced sample was PBMCs, taken before TCRalphabeta/CD19-depleted stem cell transplant.

CDR3 bases: TGTGCCAGCTCACATAGAGACAATGAGCAGTTCTTC. Translated: CASSHRDNEQFF. The chain links TRBV18 to TRBJ2-1, with D unresolved. Germline V lookup: CDR1 KGHSH, CDR2 LQKENI. V lost 4 bases, J lost 5 bases, and 6 bases lay in between. This CDR3 is built from 12 residues.